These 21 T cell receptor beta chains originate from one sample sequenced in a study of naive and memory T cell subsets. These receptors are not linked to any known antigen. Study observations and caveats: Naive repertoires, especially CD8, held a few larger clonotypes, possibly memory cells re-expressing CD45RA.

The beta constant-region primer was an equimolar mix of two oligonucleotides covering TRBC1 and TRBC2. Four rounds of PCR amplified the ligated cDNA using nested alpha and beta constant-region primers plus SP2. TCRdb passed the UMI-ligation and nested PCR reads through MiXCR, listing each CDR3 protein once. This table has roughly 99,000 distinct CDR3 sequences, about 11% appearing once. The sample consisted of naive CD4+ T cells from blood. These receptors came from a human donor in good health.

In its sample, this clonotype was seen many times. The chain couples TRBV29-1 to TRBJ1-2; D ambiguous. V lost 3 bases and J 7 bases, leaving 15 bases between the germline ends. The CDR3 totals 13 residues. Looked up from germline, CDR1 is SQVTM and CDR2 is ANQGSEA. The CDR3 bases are TGCAGCGTTGAGTCCTACGGAGGCCTTGGCTACACCTTC. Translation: CSVESYGGLGYTF.

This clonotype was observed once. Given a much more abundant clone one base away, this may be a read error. The CDR3 is CSVERDTDKQYF. The CDR3 bases are TGCAGCGTTGAGCGCGACACAGATAAGCAGTATTTT. The V gene is TRBV29-1, the J gene TRBJ2-3; unclear D gene. Germline loops: CDR1 SQVTM, CDR2 ANQGSEA. This CDR3 is built from 12 residues.

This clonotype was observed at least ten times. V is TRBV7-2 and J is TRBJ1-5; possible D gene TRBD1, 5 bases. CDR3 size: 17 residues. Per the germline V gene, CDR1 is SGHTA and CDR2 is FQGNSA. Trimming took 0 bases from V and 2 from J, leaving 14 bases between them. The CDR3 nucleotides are TGTGCCAGCAGCTTAGCGCCGGTGGGGGAGGGCAATCAGCCCCAGCATTTT. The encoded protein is CASSLAPVGEGNQPQHF.

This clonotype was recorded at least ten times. CDR3 DNA: TGTGCCAGCAGCTCACGAGGGACAACGAACACCGGGGAGCTGTTTTTT. Translating it yields CASSSRGTTNTGELFF. The gene calls are TRBV7-2 and TRBJ2-2; tentatively, D is TRBD1 (6 bases). The ends were cut back, 4 bases at V and 0 bases at J, with 12 bases in the middle. The CDR3 covers 16 residues. Germline V gene lookup returns CDR1 SGHTA and CDR2 FQGNSA.

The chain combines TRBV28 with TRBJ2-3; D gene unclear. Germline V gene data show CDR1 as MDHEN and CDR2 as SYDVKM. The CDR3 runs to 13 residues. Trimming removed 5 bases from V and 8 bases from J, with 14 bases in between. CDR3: CASSRSDGVTQYF. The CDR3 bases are TGTGCCAGCAGTAGGAGCGATGGGGTTACGCAGTATTTT. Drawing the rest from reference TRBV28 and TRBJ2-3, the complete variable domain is DVKVTQSSRYLVKRTGEKVFLECVQDMDHENMFWYRQDPGLGLRLIYFSYDVKMKEKGDIPEGYSVSREKKERFSLILESASTNQTSMYLCASSRSDGVTQYFGPGTRLTVL.

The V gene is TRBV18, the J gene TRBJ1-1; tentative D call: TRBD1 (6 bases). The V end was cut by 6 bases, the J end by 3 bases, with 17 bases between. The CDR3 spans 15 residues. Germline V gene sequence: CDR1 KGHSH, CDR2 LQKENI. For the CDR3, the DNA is TGTGCCAGCTCTCGAACACAGGGAACCGACACTGAAGCTTTCTTT. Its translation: CASSRTQGTDTEAFF.

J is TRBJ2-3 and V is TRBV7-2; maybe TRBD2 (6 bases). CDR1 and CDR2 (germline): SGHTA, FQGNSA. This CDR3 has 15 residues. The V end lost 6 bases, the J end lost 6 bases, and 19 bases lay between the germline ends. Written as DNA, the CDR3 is TGTGCCAGCAGTCGCGGACTACCCGTGCAGGATACGCAGTATTTT. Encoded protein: CASSRGLPVQDTQYF. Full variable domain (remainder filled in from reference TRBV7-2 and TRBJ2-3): GAGVSQSPSNKVTEKGKDVELRCDPISGHTALYWYRQSLGQGLEFLIYFQGNSAPDKSGLPSDRFSAERTGGSVSTLTIQRTQQEDSAVYLCASSRGLPVQDTQYFGPGTRLTVL.

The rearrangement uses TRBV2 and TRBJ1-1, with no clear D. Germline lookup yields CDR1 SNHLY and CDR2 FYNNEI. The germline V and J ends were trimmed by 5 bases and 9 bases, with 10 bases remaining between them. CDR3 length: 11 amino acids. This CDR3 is CASSLQRKAFF. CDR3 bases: TGTGCCAGCAGTCTGCAAAGGAAAGCTTTCTTT.

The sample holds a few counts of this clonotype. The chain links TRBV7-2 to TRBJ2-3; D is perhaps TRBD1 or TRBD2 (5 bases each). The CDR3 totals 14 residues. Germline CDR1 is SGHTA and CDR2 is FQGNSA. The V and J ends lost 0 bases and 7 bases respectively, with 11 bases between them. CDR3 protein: CASSLAPGPYTQYF. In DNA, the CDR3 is TGTGCCAGCAGCTTAGCGCCGGGGCCTTATACGCAGTATTTT. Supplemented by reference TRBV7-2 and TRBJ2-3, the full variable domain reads GAGVSQSPSNKVTEKGKDVELRCDPISGHTALYWYRQSLGQGLEFLIYFQGNSAPDKSGLPSDRFSAERTGGSVSTLTIQRTQQEDSAVYLCASSLAPGPYTQYFGPGTRLTVL.

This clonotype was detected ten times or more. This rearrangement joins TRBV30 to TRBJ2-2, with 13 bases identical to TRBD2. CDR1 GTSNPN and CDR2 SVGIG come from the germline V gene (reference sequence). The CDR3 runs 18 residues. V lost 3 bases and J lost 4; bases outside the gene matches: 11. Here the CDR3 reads CAWRKWEGLAGRTGELFF. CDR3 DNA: TGTGCCTGGAGAAAATGGGAGGGACTAGCGGGACGCACCGGGGAGCTGTTTTTT.

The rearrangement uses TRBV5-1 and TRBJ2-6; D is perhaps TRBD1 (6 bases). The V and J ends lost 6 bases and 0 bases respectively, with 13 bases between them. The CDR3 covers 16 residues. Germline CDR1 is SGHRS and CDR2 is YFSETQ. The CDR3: CASTTGPPSGANVLTF. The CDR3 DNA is TGCGCCAGCACGACAGGTCCCCCCTCTGGGGCCAACGTCCTGACTTTC.

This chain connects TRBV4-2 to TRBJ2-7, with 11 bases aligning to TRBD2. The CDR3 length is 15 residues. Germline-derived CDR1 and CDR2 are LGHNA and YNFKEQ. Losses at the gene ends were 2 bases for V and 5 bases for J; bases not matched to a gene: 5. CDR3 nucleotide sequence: TGTGCCAGCAGCCAATTGGGACTAGCGGAGGACGAGCAGTACTTC. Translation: CASSQLGLAEDEQYF.

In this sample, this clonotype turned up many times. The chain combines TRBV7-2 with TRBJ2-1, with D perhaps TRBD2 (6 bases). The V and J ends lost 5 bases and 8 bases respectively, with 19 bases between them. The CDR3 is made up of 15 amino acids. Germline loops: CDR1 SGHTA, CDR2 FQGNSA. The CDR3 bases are TGTGCCAGCAGCCCAAGACTAGTTTCGGTCTATGAGCAGTTCTTC. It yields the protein CASSPRLVSVYEQFF. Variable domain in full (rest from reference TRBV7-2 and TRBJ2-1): GAGVSQSPSNKVTEKGKDVELRCDPISGHTALYWYRQSLGQGLEFLIYFQGNSAPDKSGLPSDRFSAERTGGSVSTLTIQRTQQEDSAVYLCASSPRLVSVYEQFFGPGTRLTVL.

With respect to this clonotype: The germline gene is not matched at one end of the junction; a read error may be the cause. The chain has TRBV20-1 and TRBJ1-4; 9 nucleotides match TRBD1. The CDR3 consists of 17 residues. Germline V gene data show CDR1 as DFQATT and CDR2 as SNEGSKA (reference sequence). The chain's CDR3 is CSATTGGVLSTNGKLFF. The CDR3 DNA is TGCAGTGCAACCACAGGGGGCGTTCTGTCAACTAATGGAAAACTGTTTTTT.

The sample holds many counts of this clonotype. As DNA, the CDR3 is TGTGCCACCAGTGAACCTGGATCGGACTCCACCTCCTACAATGAGCAGTTCTTC. It encodes CATSEPGSDSTSYNEQFF. V is TRBV24-1 and J is TRBJ2-1, with TRBD2 as a possible D gene (5 bases). The CDR3 loop spans 18 amino acids. The V gene lost 4 bases and the J gene lost 0 bases, with 18 bases spanning the gap. The germline gives CDR1 KGHDR, CDR2 SFDVKD.

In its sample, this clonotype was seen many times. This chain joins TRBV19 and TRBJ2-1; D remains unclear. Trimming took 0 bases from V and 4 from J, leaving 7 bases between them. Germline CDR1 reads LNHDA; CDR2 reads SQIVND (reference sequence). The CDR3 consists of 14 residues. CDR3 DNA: TGTGCCAGTAGTATAGAGGGCCGTTACAATGAGCAGTTCTTC. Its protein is CASSIEGRYNEQFF.

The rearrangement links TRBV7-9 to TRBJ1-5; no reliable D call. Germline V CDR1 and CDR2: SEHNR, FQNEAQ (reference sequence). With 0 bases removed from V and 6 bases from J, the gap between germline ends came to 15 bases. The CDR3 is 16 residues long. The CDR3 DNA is TGTGCCAGCAGCTTAGCGGGAAAAAAGGGTCGTCAGCCCCAGCATTTT. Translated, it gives CASSLAGKKGRQPQHF.

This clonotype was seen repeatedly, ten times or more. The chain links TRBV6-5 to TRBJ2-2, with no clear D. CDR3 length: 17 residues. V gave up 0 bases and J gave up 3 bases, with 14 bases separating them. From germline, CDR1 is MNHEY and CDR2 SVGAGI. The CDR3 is CASSYSGPSGYTGELFF. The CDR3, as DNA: TGTGCCAGCAGTTACTCCGGCCCATCTGGGTACACCGGGGAGCTGTTTTTT.

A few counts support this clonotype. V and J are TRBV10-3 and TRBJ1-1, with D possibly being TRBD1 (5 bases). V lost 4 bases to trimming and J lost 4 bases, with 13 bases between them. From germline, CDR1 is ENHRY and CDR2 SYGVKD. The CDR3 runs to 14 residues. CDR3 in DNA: TGTGCCATCAGTGGTTGGGGGAGGGCCACTGAAGCTTTCTTT. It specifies CAISGWGRATEAFF.

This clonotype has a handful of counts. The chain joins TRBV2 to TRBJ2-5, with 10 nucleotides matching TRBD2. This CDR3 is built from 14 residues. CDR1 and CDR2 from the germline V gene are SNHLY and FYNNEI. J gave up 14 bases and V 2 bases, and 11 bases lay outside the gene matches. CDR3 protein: CASSEWPSGGVNYF. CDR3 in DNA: TGTGCCAGCAGTGAATGGCCTAGCGGGGGTGTAAACTACTTC.

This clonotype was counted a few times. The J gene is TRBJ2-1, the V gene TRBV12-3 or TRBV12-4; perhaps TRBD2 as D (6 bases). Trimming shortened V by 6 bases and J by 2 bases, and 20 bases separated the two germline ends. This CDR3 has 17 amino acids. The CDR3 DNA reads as TGTGCCAGCAGACGGAGGGAGCCACCGGAGGCCTACAATGAGCAGTTCTTC. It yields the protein CASRRREPPEAYNEQFF.